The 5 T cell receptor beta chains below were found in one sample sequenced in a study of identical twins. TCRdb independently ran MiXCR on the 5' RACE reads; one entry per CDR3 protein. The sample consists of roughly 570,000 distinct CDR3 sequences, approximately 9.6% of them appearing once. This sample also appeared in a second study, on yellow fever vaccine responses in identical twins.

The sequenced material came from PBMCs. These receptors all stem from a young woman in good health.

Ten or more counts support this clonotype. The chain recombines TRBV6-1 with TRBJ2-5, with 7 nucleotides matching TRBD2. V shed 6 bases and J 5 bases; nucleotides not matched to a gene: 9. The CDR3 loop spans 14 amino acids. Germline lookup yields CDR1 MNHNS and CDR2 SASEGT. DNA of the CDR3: TGTGCCAGCAGCGACCCGGGACTACTGGAGACCCAGTACTTC. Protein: CASSDPGLLETQYF.

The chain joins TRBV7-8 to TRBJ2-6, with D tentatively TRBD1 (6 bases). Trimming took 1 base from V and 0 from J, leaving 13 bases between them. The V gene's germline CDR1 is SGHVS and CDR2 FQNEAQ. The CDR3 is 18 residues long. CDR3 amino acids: CASSLETGLSSGANVLTF. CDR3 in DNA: TGTGCCAGCAGCTTAGAAACAGGGCTGAGCTCTGGGGCCAACGTCCTGACTTTC.

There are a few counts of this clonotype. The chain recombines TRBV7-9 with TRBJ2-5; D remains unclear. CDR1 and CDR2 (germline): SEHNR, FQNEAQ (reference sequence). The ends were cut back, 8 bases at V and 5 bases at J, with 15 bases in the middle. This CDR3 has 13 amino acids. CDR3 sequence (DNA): TGTGCCAGCGCCCAGAGCGTCGGGGAGACCCAGTACTTC. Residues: CASAQSVGETQYF.

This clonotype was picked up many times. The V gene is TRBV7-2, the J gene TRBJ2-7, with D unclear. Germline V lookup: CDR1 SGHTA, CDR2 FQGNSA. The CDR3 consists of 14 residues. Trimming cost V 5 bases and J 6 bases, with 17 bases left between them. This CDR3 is CASSPPPVGSEQYF. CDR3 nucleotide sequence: TGTGCCAGCAGCCCCCCCCCAGTGGGATCCGAGCAGTACTTC.

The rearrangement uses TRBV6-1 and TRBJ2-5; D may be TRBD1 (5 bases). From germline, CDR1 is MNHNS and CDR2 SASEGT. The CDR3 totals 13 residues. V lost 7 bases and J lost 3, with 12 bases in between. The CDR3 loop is CASKRGGEETQYF. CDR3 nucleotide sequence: TGTGCCAGCAAAAGGGGTGGCGAAGAGACCCAGTACTTC.